This T cell receptor (beta chain) was retrieved from a study of beta chain features in type 1 diabetes. The sequenced template was cDNA made from the entire isolated RNA. Produced via immunoSEQ multiplex PCR; TCRdb's table is partial and in-frame only. The profile shows 860,000 or so clones, roughly a sixth of them singletons. This clone showed up just a few times. Antigen specificity is unknown. Via CD45RO/CCR7/CD25/CD127/CD95/CD27, cells of the CD4+ naive, central memory, regulatory and stem cell-like memory subsets were sorted. Populations isolated by sorting all had purity greater than 95%. Looked up from germline, CDR1 is MNHEY and CDR2 is SMNVEV (reference sequence). Trimming at V came to 8 bases and at J to 4 bases, leaving 9 bases not matched to a gene. This CDR3 is 15 amino acids long. Study outcomes and limitations: Small HLA sub-analyses could not settle whether HLA shapes TCRB rearrangement. Researchers report that Type 1 diabetes patients had moderately but significantly shorter TCRB CDR3s across all four CD4+ subsets.

This TCR came from a young woman in good health. The genes are TRBV27 and TRBJ2-5; 11 nucleotides agree with TRBD2. Sequencing was carried out using naive CD4+ T cells from blood. The CDR3 DNA reads as TGTGCCAGCCGTCCCCATAGCGGGAGGGGAGAGACCCAGTACTTC. Translating it yields CASRPHSGRGETQYF.